This T cell receptor (beta chain) was found in a study of OX40 agonist ivuxolimab in advanced cancers. Study overall: Males comprised 75% to 90% of the group, whose mean age was about 60 years (range 23 to 79). The study's findings and limits: Partial responders dosed at 0.1-3.0 mg/kg displayed clonal expansion ranking among the lowest.

CDR1 and CDR2 from the germline V gene are MNHNY and SVGAGI (reference sequence). The CDR3 is 13 residues long. The trim removed 6 bases at V and 3 bases at J, leaving 4 bases unmatched. As concerns this clone: Its antigen remains unidentified.

Autoimmune disease history or systemic immunosuppression excluded patients. With baseline, cycle 4 day 1, and cycle 7 day 1 as timepoints, blood was sampled. Measured with immunoSEQ multiplex PCR; TCRdb has only the in-frame clones, and not every one. This sample yields around 84,000 clones, of which 70% to 85% are seen a single time; around 0.51% belongs to the top ten. The sequence was obtained from an adult with an advanced solid tumor such as melanoma, head and neck, liver or kidney cancer. The chain links TRBV6-6 to TRBJ2-5, with 7 positions matching TRBD1. The sequencing here drew on CD4+ or CD8+ T cells sorted from blood, taken in a trial of the OX40 agonist ivuxolimab. The CDR3 is CASRGQAKETQYF. The CDR3 DNA follows: TGTGCCAGCAGAGGACAGGCAAAAGAGACCCAGTACTTC.